The entry below describes one T cell receptor (beta chain). These data are taken from a study of T cells in tuberculosis. TCRdb's copy holds only in-frame clones and misses some; the assay was immunoSEQ multiplex PCR. The top ten hold under 2.5% of the sample, which has about 33,000 clones, roughly 95% seen once. The V gene lost 5 bases and the J gene lost 3 bases, with 10 bases spanning the gap. CDR3 length: 13 residues. Germline V CDR1 and CDR2: SGHAT, FQNNGV. Sequenced: PBMCs. The V gene is TRBV11-2, the J gene TRBJ2-5; D not resolved. This TCR derives from a donor aged 10-29 years with latent tuberculosis or without tuberculosis infection. The CDR3 is CASSPGPEETQYF. The CDR3 DNA reads as TGTGCCAGCAGCCCAGGTCCAGAAGAGACCCAGTACTTC.